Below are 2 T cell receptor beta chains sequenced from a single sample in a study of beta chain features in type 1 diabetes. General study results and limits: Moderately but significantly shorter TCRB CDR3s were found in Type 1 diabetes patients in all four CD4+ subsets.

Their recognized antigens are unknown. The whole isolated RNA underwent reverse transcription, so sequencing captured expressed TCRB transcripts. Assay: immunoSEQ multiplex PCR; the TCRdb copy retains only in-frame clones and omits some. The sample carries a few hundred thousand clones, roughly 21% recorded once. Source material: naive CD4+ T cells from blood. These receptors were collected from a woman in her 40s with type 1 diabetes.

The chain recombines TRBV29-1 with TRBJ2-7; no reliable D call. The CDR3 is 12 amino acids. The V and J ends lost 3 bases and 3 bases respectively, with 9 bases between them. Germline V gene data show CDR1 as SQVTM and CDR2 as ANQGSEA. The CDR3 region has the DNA TGCAGCGTTGAGTCATACGGCTACGAGCAGTACTTC. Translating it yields CSVESYGYEQYF.

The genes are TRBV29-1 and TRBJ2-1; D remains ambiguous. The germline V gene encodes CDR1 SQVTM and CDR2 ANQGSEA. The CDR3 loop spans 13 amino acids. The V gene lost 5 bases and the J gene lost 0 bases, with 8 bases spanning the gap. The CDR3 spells CSVIRHSYNEQFF. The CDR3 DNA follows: TGCAGCGTTATAAGACACTCCTACAATGAGCAGTTCTTC.